This T cell receptor beta chain was sequenced during a study of CD8 T cells in ankylosing spondylitis. MiXCR, applied by TCRdb to the 5' RACE reads, yields one record per CDR3 protein. The sample shows roughly 150,000 distinct CDR3 sequences, about a third of them seen only once. With 3 bases removed from V and 6 bases from J, the gap between germline ends came to 9 bases. CDR3 size: 13 residues. Germline values: CDR1 MDHEN, CDR2 SYDVKM. Sequenced material: synovial fluid, either unsorted or a sorted T cell fraction (not recorded which). The genes are TRBV28 and TRBJ1-5; no firm D call. This receptor was taken from a male donor with ankylosing spondylitis. Here the CDR3 DNA reads TGTGCCAGCAGTTTGAGAATCGGTCAGCCCCAGCATTTT. Its translation: CASSLRIGQPQHF.